These T cell receptor beta chains were read from a single sample in a study of Ad26.COV2.S vaccination and SARS-CoV-2 variants. Clones were sequenced by immunoSEQ multiplex PCR, and TCRdb holds only the in-frame ones, with some missing. The sample records hundreds of thousands of clones, about 87% being singletons. The material sequenced was peripheral blood, taken in a trial of Ad26.COV2.S vaccine versus placebo. The receptors were gathered from a person between 18 and 65 years old who received the Ad26.COV2.S COVID-19 vaccine or a placebo. CDR3s include the opening cysteine and the closing phenylalanine or tryptophan. A D gene is named only where the DNA matches it firmly. A row's size may be missing; if present it is once, few, many or a size class.

clone_size j_call cdr3_length d_call v_call cdr3_aa cdr3_nt
- TRBJ1-1 15 - TRBV7-6 CASSSYQEVNTEAFF TGTGCCAGCAGCTCTTATCAGGAGGTGAACACTGAAGCTTTCTTT
- TRBJ1-4 14 TRBD1 TRBV27 CASGTRDRVEKLFF TGTGCCAGCGGAACCCGGGACAGGGTTGAAAAACTGTTTTTT
- TRBJ1-4 15 - TRBV15 CATSREDSSNEKLFF TGTGCCACCAGCAGAGAGGACAGTTCCAATGAAAAACTGTTTTTT
- TRBJ2-3 18 - TRBV18 CASSPTSRGPLSTDTQYF TGTGCCAGCTCACCCACAAGCAGGGGCCCGCTTAGCACAGATACGCAGTATTTT
- TRBJ1-2 16 - TRBV6-5 CASSYSFMAEMNGYTF TGTGCCAGCAGTTACTCGTTTATGGCAGAAATGAATGGCTACACCTTC
- TRBJ2-2 15 TRBD1 TRBV11-2 CASSWDRANTGELFF TGTGCCAGCAGCTGGGACAGGGCAAACACCGGGGAGCTGTTTTTT
- TRBJ2-1 13 TRBD1 TRBV7-3 CASSTTGDNEQFF TGTGCCAGCAGCACAACAGGGGACAATGAGCAGTTCTTC
- TRBJ2-5 16 TRBD1 TRBV4-2 CASSQGPGTGEETQYF TGTGCCAGCAGCCAAGGGCCTGGGACAGGGGAAGAGACCCAGTACTTC
- TRBJ2-3 15 - TRBV5-4 CASSSDSSVPDTQYF TGTGCCAGCAGCTCCGACTCTAGCGTCCCAGATACGCAGTATTTT
- TRBJ2-6 18 - TRBV9 CASSVMSNSYSGANVLTF TGTGCCAGCAGCGTTATGTCGAATTCGTACTCTGGGGCCAACGTCCTGACTTTC
- TRBJ2-2 13 TRBD2 TRBV6-5 CASTSGNVGELFF TGTGCCAGCACCAGCGGGAATGTCGGGGAGCTGTTTTTT
- TRBJ2-3 17 - TRBV4-3 CASSQDTGGQSTDTQYF TGCGCCAGCAGCCAAGATACGGGGGGACAGAGCACAGATACGCAGTATTTT
- TRBJ1-3 17 - TRBV3-1/TRBV3-2 CASSPLTGQITGNTIYF TGTGCCAGCAGCCCCCTAACCGGACAGATCACTGGAAACACCATATATTTT
- TRBJ1-2 16 TRBD1 TRBV6-6 CASSYSGQGVDYGYTF TGTGCCAGCAGTTACTCCGGACAGGGGGTGGACTATGGCTACACCTTC
- TRBJ1-3 15 TRBD1 TRBV19 CASSEDRVSGNTIYF TGTGCCAGTAGTGAAGACAGGGTCTCTGGAAACACCATATATTTT
- TRBJ2-1 14 - TRBV11-3 CASSSSGRGYEQFF TGTGCCAGCAGCTCCTCGGGCAGGGGCTATGAGCAGTTCTTC
once TRBJ2-6 12 - TRBV7-3 CASGSGANVLTF TGTGCCAGCGGCTCTGGGGCCAACGTCCTGACTTTC
- TRBJ2-7 15 TRBD2 TRBV5-1 CASSPTVMGGGEQYF TGCGCCAGCAGCCCCACCGTTATGGGCGGGGGCGAGCAGTACTTC
few TRBJ1-5 15 - TRBV27 CASSLSSGELWPQHF TGTGCCAGCAGTTTATCCTCAGGGGAACTTTGGCCCCAGCATTTT
- TRBJ1-3 16 - TRBV7-9 CACVPGGRRIGNTIYF TGTGCCTGCGTTCCTGGGGGGCGGAGAATTGGAAACACCATATATTTT
- TRBJ2-1 18 - TRBV19 CASSILGTAPGVGNEQFF TGTGCCAGTAGTATTCTAGGGACGGCCCCAGGAGTTGGCAATGAGCAGTTCTTC
- TRBJ1-3 15 - TRBV7-8 CASSLAGTSGNTIYF TGTGCCAGCAGCTTAGCAGGCACCTCTGGAAACACCATATATTTT
- TRBJ2-6 15 - TRBV18 CASSSTNSGANVLTF TGTGCCAGCTCATCGACCAACTCTGGGGCCAACGTCCTGACTTTC
- TRBJ2-2 15 TRBD1 TRBV24-1 CATSAPGQGAGELFF TGTGCCACCAGTGCCCCGGGACAGGGAGCCGGGGAGCTGTTTTTT
- TRBJ1-5 13 - TRBV30 CAWSVQLNQPQHF TGTGCCTGGAGTGTACAGCTTAATCAGCCCCAGCATTTT
- TRBJ2-6 19 - TRBV27 CASSLTAGNGVAGANVLTF TGTGCCAGCAGTTTAACCGCAGGGAACGGGGTAGCAGGGGCCAACGTCCTGACTTTC
once TRBJ2-2 13 - TRBV12-3/TRBV12-4 CASSDQYTGELFF TGTGCCAGCAGTGACCAGTATACCGGGGAGCTGTTTTTT
- TRBJ1-2 15 - TRBV10-3 CAISVSGEVGYGYTF TGTGCCATCAGTGTCTCAGGGGAGGTGGGCTATGGCTACACCTTC
once TRBJ2-7 13 - TRBV28 CASSLPQGDEQYF TGTGCCAGCAGTTTGCCCCAGGGCGACGAGCAGTACTTC
- TRBJ2-3 15 - TRBV6-1 CASSEVPGATDTQYF TGTGCCAGCAGTGAAGTGCCGGGGGCCACAGATACGCAGTATTTT
- TRBJ1-1 15 - TRBV6-5 CASSYVYAPGSEAFF TGTGCCAGCAGTTACGTTTACGCCCCCGGCAGTGAAGCTTTCTTT
- TRBJ2-7 15 TRBD1 TRBV7-3 CASSSNAGTGAEQYF TGTGCCAGCAGCTCAAACGCGGGGACAGGGGCCGAGCAGTACTTC
- TRBJ1-5 15 - TRBV11-2 CASSLTGNRDQPQHF TGTGCCAGCAGCTTAACAGGGAATCGGGATCAGCCCCAGCATTTT
once TRBJ2-2 16 TRBD1 TRBV4-3 CASSQAGTGITGELFF TGCGCCAGCAGCCAAGCCGGGACAGGGATCACCGGGGAGCTGTTTTTT
- TRBJ1-6 16 - TRBV18 CASSPVVAGSGSPLHF TGTGCCAGCTCACCAGTCGTTGCGGGGTCAGGTTCACCCCTCCACTTT
- TRBJ1-5 18 - TRBV28 CASSLIVFRGGGNQPQHF TGTGCCAGCAGTTTGATCGTCTTTAGGGGAGGGGGCAATCAGCCCCAGCATTTT
- TRBJ2-3 13 - TRBV27 CASSPLGADTQYF TGTGCCAGCAGCCCTTTGGGGGCAGATACGCAGTATTTT
- TRBJ1-2 15 TRBD1 TRBV5-1 CASSSRTGGGEGYTF TGCGCCAGCAGCTCCCGGACAGGGGGGGGCGAGGGCTACACCTTC
- TRBJ2-5 15 TRBD2 TRBV6-6 CASSYFAGVQETQYF TGTGCCAGCAGTTACTTCGCGGGGGTCCAAGAGACCCAGTACTTC
- TRBJ2-3 14 - TRBV6-4 CASSAFGGQDTQYF TGTGCCAGCAGTGCATTTGGGGGGCAAGATACGCAGTATTTT
- TRBJ1-6 16 TRBD1 TRBV5-4 CASRRRNQGANSPLHF TGTGCCAGCAGAAGGAGAAATCAGGGGGCTAATTCACCCCTCCACTTT
- TRBJ1-1 15 - TRBV9 CASSVGGESNTEAFF TGTGCCAGCAGCGTAGGGGGGGAATCTAACACTGAAGCTTTCTTT
- TRBJ1-5 15 - TRBV27 CASGHLRDSNQPQHF TGTGCCAGCGGGCATCTCCGGGACAGCAATCAGCCCCAGCATTTT
- TRBJ2-1 14 - TRBV19 CASSQGGWGYEQFF TGTGCCAGTAGTCAGGGAGGTTGGGGCTATGAGCAGTTCTTC
- TRBJ2-7 11 - TRBV6-5 CASIGLHEQYF TGTGCCAGCATCGGTCTCCACGAGCAGTACTTC
- TRBJ2-7 13 - TRBV7-3 CASSPTGNYEQYF TGTGCCAGCAGCCCTACAGGGAACTACGAGCAGTACTTC
once TRBJ2-7 14 - TRBV9 CASSVSSGFYEQYF TGTGCCAGCAGCGTCAGCAGCGGGTTCTACGAGCAGTACTTC
- TRBJ1-2 14 TRBD1 TRBV10-3 CAISESTGDYGYTF TGTGCCATCAGTGAGTCGACAGGGGACTATGGCTACACCTTC
- TRBJ2-7 14 - TRBV18 CASSLWGDSYEQYF TGTGCCAGCTCCCTCTGGGGGGACTCATACGAGCAGTACTTC
- TRBJ2-7 15 TRBD1 TRBV28 CASSFSGQGSREQYF TGTGCCAGCAGTTTCTCCGGACAGGGGTCCCGCGAGCAGTACTTC
few TRBJ1-6 17 TRBD1 TRBV19 CASRHPRDRGRNSPLHF TGTGCCAGTCGTCACCCCCGGGACAGGGGTAGGAATTCACCCCTCCACTTT
- TRBJ2-1 15 TRBD2 TRBV5-1 CASRQGLAGPNEQFF TGCGCCAGCAGGCAGGGACTAGCGGGACCCAATGAGCAGTTCTTC
- TRBJ2-5 15 TRBD2 TRBV29-1 CSVVGLAGTPGTQYF TGCAGCGTTGTCGGCCTAGCGGGTACCCCAGGAACCCAGTACTTC
- TRBJ2-7 16 - TRBV19 CASSIDPDRPSYEQYF TGTGCCAGTAGTATAGACCCCGACAGGCCTTCCTACGAGCAGTACTTC